This paragraph covers one TCR beta chain sequence. This sample was included in a study of blood T cell repertoires in COVID-19. Whole-study context: The United States, Italy and Spain provided the acute and convalescent COVID-19 samples. Nucleic acid was either cDNA or gDNA, and it came from T cells, B-cell-depleted T cells, or PBMCs.

Under the authors' procedure: Counts of nucleated cells, estimated from reference gene primer amplification, were obtained. The assay was immunoSEQ multiplex PCR, and TCRdb's table has in-frame clones only and misses some. V, J and clone size are taken as reported in that table, and D and trimming were inferred from the DNA itself. The sample contains fewer than 300,000 clones, roughly 80% of which appear only once. The CDR3 loop spans 13 amino acids. CDR1 is WSHSY, CDR2 SAAADI, per germline. V was shortened by 3 bases and J by 10 bases, with 13 bases between the two germline ends. Sequenced input: peripheral blood. This TCR was sampled from a woman aged 45-60 years who had recovered from COVID-19. This chain joins TRBV10-2 and TRBJ2-1, with D unresolved. CDR3 nucleotides: TGCGCCAGCAGTGATAGCAGCCACCCAGAGCAGTTCTTC. Its protein product is CASSDSSHPEQFF.